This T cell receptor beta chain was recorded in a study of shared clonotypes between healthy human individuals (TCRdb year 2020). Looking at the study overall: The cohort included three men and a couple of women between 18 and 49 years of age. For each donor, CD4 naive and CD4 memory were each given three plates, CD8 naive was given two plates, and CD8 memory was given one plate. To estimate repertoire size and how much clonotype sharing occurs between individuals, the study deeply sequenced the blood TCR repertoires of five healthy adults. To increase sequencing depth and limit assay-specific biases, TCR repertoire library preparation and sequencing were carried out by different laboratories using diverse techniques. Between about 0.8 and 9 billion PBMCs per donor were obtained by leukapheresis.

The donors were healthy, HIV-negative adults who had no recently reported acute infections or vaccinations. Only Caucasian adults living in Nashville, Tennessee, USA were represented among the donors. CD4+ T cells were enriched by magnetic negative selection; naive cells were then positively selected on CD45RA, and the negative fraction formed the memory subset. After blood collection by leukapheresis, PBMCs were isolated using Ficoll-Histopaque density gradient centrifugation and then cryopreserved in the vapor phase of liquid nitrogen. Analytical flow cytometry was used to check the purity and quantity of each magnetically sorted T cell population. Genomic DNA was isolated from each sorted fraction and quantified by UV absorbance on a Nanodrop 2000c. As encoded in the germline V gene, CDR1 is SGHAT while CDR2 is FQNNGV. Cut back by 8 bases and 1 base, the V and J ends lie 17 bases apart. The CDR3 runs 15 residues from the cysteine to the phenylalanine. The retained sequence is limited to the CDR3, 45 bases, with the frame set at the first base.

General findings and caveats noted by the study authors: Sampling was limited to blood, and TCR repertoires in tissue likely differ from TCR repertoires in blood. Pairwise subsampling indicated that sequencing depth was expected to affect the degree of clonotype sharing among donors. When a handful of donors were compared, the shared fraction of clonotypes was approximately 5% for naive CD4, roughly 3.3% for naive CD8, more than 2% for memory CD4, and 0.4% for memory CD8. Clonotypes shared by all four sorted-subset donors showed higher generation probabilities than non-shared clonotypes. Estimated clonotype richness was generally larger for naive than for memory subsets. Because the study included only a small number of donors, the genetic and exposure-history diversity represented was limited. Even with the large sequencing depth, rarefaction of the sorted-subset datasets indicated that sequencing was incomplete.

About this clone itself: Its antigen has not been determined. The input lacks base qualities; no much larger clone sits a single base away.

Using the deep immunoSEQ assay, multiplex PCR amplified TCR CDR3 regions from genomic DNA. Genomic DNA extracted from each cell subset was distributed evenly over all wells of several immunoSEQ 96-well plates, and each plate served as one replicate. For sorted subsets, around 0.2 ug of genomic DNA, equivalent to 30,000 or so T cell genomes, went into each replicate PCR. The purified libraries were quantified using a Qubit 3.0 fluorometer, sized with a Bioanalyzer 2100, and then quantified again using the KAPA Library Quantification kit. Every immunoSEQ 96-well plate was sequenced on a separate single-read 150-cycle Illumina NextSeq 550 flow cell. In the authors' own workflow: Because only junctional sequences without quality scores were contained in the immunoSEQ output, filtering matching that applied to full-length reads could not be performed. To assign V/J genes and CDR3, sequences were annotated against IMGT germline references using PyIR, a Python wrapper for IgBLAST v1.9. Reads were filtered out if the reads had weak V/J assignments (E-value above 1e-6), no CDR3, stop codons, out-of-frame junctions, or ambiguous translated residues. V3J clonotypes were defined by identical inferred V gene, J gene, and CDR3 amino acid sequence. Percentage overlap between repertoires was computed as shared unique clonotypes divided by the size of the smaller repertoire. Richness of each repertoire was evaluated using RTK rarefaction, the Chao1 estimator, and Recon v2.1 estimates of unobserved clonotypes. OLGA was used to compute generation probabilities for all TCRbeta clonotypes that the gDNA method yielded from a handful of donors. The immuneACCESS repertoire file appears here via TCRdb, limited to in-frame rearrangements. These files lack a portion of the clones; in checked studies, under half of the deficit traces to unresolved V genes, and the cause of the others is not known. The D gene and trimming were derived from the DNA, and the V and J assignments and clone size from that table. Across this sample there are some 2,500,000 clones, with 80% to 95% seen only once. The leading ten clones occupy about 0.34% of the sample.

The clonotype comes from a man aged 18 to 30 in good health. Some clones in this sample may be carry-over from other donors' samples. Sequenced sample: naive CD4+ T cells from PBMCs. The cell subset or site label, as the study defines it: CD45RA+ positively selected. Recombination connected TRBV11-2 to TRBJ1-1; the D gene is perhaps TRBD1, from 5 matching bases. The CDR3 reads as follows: CASGRGDVGNTEAFF. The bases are TGTGCCAGCGGCCGGGGGGATGTCGGGAACACTGAAGCTTTCTTT.